This T cell receptor beta chain originates from a study of cytomegalovirus exposure and HLA in healthy donors. The study's findings and limits: Across donors, presence/absence analyses took sequencing depth to be roughly uniform.

Germline values: CDR1 SGHVS, CDR2 FQNEAQ. Between the trimmed V and J ends, which lost 5 bases and 6 bases, there was a span of 23 bases. The CDR3 is 16 amino acids. Amplification used 60 Vbeta primers and 13 Jbeta primers. Using immunoSEQ multiplex PCR, the repertoire was profiled, and TCRdb retains in-frame clones only, with some absent. This sample has approximately 120,000 clones, with roughly a tenth found just once. A word on this clone: Its antigen is unidentified.

The origin of this receptor is a woman aged 18-30 years in good health and CMV-seropositive. The sample was PBMCs. The chain carries TRBV7-8 and TRBJ2-7, with a tentative D call TRBD2 (6 bases). DNA of the CDR3: TGTGCCAGCAGCACCTCCCTGGGGGACTTGGCTGTCGAGCAGTACTTC. The encoded protein is CASSTSLGDLAVEQYF.